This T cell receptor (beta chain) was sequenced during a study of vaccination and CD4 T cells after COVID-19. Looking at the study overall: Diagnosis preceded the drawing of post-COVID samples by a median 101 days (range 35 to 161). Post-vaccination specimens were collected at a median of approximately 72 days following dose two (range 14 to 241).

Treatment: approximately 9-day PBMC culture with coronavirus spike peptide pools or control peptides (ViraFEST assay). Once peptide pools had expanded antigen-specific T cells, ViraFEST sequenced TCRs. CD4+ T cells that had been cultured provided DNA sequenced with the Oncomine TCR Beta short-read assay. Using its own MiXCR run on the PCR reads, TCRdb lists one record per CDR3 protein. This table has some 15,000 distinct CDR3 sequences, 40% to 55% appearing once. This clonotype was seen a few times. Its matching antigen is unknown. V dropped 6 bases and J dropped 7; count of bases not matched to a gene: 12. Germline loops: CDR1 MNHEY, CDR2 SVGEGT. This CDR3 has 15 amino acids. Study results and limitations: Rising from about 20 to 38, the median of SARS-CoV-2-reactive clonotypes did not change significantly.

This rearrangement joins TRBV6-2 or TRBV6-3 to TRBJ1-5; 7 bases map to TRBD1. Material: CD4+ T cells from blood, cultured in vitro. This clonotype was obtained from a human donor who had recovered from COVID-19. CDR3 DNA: TGTGCCAGCAGCCCCTTTGACAGGGAAGGACAGCCCCAGCATTTT. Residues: CASSPFDREGQPQHF.